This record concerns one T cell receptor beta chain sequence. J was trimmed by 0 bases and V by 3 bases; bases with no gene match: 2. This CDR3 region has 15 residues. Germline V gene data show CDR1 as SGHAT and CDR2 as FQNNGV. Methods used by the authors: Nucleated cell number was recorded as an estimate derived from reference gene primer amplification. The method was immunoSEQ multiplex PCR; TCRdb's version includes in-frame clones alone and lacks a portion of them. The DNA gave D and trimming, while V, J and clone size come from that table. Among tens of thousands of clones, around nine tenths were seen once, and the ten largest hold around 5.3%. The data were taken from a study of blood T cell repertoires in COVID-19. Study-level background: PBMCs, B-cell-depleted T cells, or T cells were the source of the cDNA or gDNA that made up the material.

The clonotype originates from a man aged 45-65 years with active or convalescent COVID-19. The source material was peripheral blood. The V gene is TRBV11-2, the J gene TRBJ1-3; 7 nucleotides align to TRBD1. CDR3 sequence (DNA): TGTGCCAGCAGCTTGGGACAGAACTCTGGAAACACCATATATTTT. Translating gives CASSLGQNSGNTIYF. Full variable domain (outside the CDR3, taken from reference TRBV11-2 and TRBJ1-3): EAGVAQSPRYKIIEKRQSVAFWCNPISGHATLYWYQQILGQGPKLLIQFQNNGVVDDSQLPKDRFSAERLKGVDSTLKIQPAKLEDSAVYLCASSLGQNSGNTIYFGEGSWLTVV.